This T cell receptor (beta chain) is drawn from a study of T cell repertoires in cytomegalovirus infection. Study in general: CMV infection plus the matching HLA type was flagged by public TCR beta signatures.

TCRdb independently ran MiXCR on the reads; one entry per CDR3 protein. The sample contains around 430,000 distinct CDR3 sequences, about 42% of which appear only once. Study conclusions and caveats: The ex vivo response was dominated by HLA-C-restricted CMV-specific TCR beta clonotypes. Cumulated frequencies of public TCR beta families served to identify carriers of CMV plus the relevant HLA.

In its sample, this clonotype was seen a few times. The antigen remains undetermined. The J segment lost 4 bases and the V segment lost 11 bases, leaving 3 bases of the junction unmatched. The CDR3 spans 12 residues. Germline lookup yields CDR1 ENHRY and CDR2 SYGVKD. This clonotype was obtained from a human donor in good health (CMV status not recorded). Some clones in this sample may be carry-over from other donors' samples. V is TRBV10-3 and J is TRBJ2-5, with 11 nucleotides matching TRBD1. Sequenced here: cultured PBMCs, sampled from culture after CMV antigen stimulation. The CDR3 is CASGTGGETQYF. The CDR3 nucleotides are TGTGCCTCAGGGACAGGGGGAGAGACCCAGTACTTC.